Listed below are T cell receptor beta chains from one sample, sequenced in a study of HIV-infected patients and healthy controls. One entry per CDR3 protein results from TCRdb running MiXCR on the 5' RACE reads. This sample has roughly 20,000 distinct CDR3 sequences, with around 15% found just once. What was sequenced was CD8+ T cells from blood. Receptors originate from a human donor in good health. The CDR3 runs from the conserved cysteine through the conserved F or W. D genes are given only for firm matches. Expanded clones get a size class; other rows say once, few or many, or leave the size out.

CDR3aa: CASSPSDATQGTEAFF; CDR3nt: TGTGCCAGCAGTCCCTCAGACGCAACCCAGGGGACTGAAGCTTTCTTT; v_gene: TRBV28; j_gene: TRBJ1-1; abundance: NA; len: 16; d_gene: NA
CDR3aa: CASSFPEPRFGELFF; CDR3nt: TGTGCCAGCAGTTTTCCGGAACCGAGGTTTGGGGAGCTGTTTTTT; v_gene: TRBV28; j_gene: TRBJ2-2; abundance: many; len: 15; d_gene: NA
CDR3aa: CASSRGLGTDTQYF; CDR3nt: TGTGCTAGCAGCCGCGGACTTGGCACAGATACGCAGTATTTT; v_gene: TRBV7-7; j_gene: TRBJ2-3; abundance: medium-sized; len: 14; d_gene: NA
CDR3aa: CASSGTSGGLRDTQYF; CDR3nt: TGTGCCAGCAGCGGGACTAGCGGGGGGCTTCGTGATACGCAGTATTTT; v_gene: TRBV9; j_gene: TRBJ2-3; abundance: many; len: 16; d_gene: TRBD2
CDR3aa: CSARKYPGDSNQPQHF; CDR3nt: TGCAGTGCTAGAAAATACCCCGGGGATAGCAATCAGCCCCAGCATTTT; v_gene: TRBV20-1; j_gene: TRBJ1-5; abundance: many; len: 16; d_gene: NA
CDR3aa: CASSLLAVTDTQYF; CDR3nt: TGTGCCAGCAGCTTACTAGCGGTCACAGATACGCAGTATTTT; v_gene: TRBV7-6; j_gene: TRBJ2-3; abundance: many; len: 14; d_gene: TRBD2
CDR3aa: CASGDGQGGGNQPQHF; CDR3nt: TGTGCTAGTGGTGATGGACAGGGAGGTGGCAATCAGCCCCAGCATTTT; v_gene: TRBV12-5; j_gene: TRBJ1-5; abundance: many; len: 16; d_gene: TRBD1
CDR3aa: CSVVADSGRALSYNEQFF; CDR3nt: TGCAGCGTTGTGGCAGATAGCGGGAGGGCCCTCTCCTACAATGAGCAGTTCTTC; v_gene: TRBV29-1; j_gene: TRBJ2-1; abundance: NA; len: 18; d_gene: TRBD2
CDR3aa: CASVTVSGANVLTF; CDR3nt: TGTGCCAGCGTGACAGTCTCTGGGGCCAACGTCCTGACTTTC; v_gene: TRBV2; j_gene: TRBJ2-6; abundance: NA; len: 14; d_gene: NA
CDR3aa: CSAKLAGVGAAYNEQFF; CDR3nt: TGCAGTGCGAAACTAGCGGGAGTCGGGGCGGCCTACAATGAGCAGTTCTTC; v_gene: TRBV20-1; j_gene: TRBJ2-1; abundance: few; len: 17; d_gene: TRBD2
CDR3aa: CASSYHPLGGSSYNEQFF; CDR3nt: TGTGCCAGCAGTTACCACCCTCTGGGGGGTAGCTCCTACAATGAGCAGTTCTTC; v_gene: TRBV6-2/TRBV6-3; j_gene: TRBJ2-1; abundance: NA; len: 18; d_gene: NA
CDR3aa: CASSMTANTEAFF; CDR3nt: TGTGCCAGCAGTATGACGGCGAACACTGAAGCTTTCTTT; v_gene: TRBV6-6; j_gene: TRBJ1-1; abundance: NA; len: 13; d_gene: NA
CDR3aa: CASSPHPGTGNEQFF; CDR3nt: TGTGCCAGCAGCCCTCACCCCGGGACGGGAAATGAGCAGTTCTTC; v_gene: TRBV9; j_gene: TRBJ2-1; abundance: NA; len: 15; d_gene: NA
CDR3aa: CASSQDSRGGAEAFF; CDR3nt: TGCGCCAGCAGCCAAGATTCTCGTGGGGGCGCTGAAGCTTTCTTT; v_gene: TRBV4-1; j_gene: TRBJ1-1; abundance: few; len: 15; d_gene: NA
CDR3aa: CSVGPNRGAYEQYF; CDR3nt: TGCAGCGTTGGCCCAAACAGGGGGGCCTACGAGCAGTACTTC; v_gene: TRBV29-1; j_gene: TRBJ2-7; abundance: NA; len: 14; d_gene: TRBD1
CDR3aa: CASSYRFPGQGPGGELFF; CDR3nt: TGTGCCAGCAGCTACCGATTCCCGGGACAGGGCCCGGGAGGGGAGCTGTTTTTT; v_gene: TRBV7-2; j_gene: TRBJ2-2; abundance: NA; len: 18; d_gene: TRBD1
CDR3aa: CASSYGLAGANEQFF; CDR3nt: TGTGCCAGCAGTTACGGGCTAGCGGGAGCCAATGAGCAGTTCTTC; v_gene: TRBV6-2/TRBV6-3; j_gene: TRBJ2-1; abundance: few; len: 15; d_gene: TRBD2
CDR3aa: CSVRHGEGQPQHF; CDR3nt: TGCAGCGTACGACACGGGGAGGGTCAGCCCCAGCATTTT; v_gene: TRBV29-1; j_gene: TRBJ1-5; abundance: many; len: 13; d_gene: NA
CDR3aa: CASIVDTRDEKLFF; CDR3nt: TGTGCCAGCATCGTAGACACGAGGGATGAAAAACTGTTTTTT; v_gene: TRBV6-5; j_gene: TRBJ1-4; abundance: NA; len: 14; d_gene: NA
CDR3aa: CSALLRAGGSYNEQFF; CDR3nt: TGCAGTGCCCTGTTACGTGCGGGGGGGTCCTACAATGAGCAGTTCTTC; v_gene: TRBV20-1; j_gene: TRBJ2-1; abundance: few; len: 16; d_gene: TRBD2
CDR3aa: CASSLGRGSDSYNEQFF; CDR3nt: TGTGCCAGCAGCTTGGGTCGCGGGAGCGACTCCTACAATGAGCAGTTCTTC; v_gene: TRBV5-6; j_gene: TRBJ2-1; abundance: NA; len: 17; d_gene: TRBD2
CDR3aa: CASSSSRGYGTGYYEQYF; CDR3nt: TGTGCCAGCAGCTCCTCTCGGGGGTACGGAACGGGGTACTACGAGCAGTACTTC; v_gene: TRBV5-6; j_gene: TRBJ2-7; abundance: few; len: 18; d_gene: NA
CDR3aa: CASSLLGGSYEQYF; CDR3nt: TGTGCCAGCAGCCTGCTTGGGGGGAGCTACGAGCAGTACTTC; v_gene: TRBV28; j_gene: TRBJ2-7; abundance: few; len: 14; d_gene: NA
CDR3aa: CASSLTSGGRAKNIQYF; CDR3nt: TGTGCCAGCAGCTTAACTAGCGGCGGAAGAGCCAAAAACATTCAGTACTTC; v_gene: TRBV13; j_gene: TRBJ2-4; abundance: few; len: 17; d_gene: TRBD2
CDR3aa: CASSPLDRVGTGELFF; CDR3nt: TGTGCCAGCAGCCCGTTGGACAGGGTAGGAACCGGGGAGCTGTTTTTT; v_gene: TRBV3-1; j_gene: TRBJ2-2; abundance: many; len: 16; d_gene: TRBD1
CDR3aa: CASGGQGGAGELFF; CDR3nt: TGTGCCAGCGGGGGACAGGGCGGCGCCGGGGAGCTGTTTTTT; v_gene: TRBV12-3/TRBV12-4; j_gene: TRBJ2-2; abundance: many; len: 14; d_gene: TRBD1
CDR3aa: CASSSYRDRATNTEAFF; CDR3nt: TGTGCCAGCAGCTCCTACCGGGACAGGGCGACGAACACTGAAGCTTTCTTT; v_gene: TRBV11-2; j_gene: TRBJ1-1; abundance: NA; len: 17; d_gene: TRBD1
CDR3aa: CASSFDGYTF; CDR3nt: TGTGCCAGCAGTTTCGATGGCTACACCTTC; v_gene: TRBV2; j_gene: TRBJ1-2; abundance: NA; len: 10; d_gene: NA
CDR3aa: CASSSIGRDRAYNEQFF; CDR3nt: TGTGCCAGCAGTTCGATCGGTCGGGACAGGGCTTACAATGAGCAGTTCTTC; v_gene: TRBV28; j_gene: TRBJ2-1; abundance: many; len: 17; d_gene: TRBD1
CDR3aa: CAISGQGADTQYF; CDR3nt: TGTGCCATCAGCGGACAGGGAGCAGATACGCAGTATTTT; v_gene: TRBV10-3; j_gene: TRBJ2-3; abundance: few; len: 13; d_gene: TRBD1
CDR3aa: CASSLSSGTGYGDTQYF; CDR3nt: TGTGCCAGCAGTTTATCGTCCGGGACAGGGTATGGAGATACGCAGTATTTT; v_gene: TRBV27; j_gene: TRBJ2-3; abundance: many; len: 17; d_gene: TRBD1
CDR3aa: CASSSRDRGVETQYF; CDR3nt: TGTGCCAGCAGTTCCCGGGACAGGGGAGTAGAGACCCAGTACTTC; v_gene: TRBV6-5; j_gene: TRBJ2-5; abundance: many; len: 15; d_gene: TRBD1
CDR3aa: CASTSWTYEQYF; CDR3nt: TGTGCCAGCACCTCGTGGACCTACGAGCAGTACTTC; v_gene: TRBV12-3/TRBV12-4; j_gene: TRBJ2-7; abundance: many; len: 12; d_gene: NA
CDR3aa: CASSLETLGDNEQFF; CDR3nt: TGTGCCAGCAGCTTAGAAACGCTAGGAGACAATGAGCAGTTCTTC; v_gene: TRBV7-9; j_gene: TRBJ2-1; abundance: many; len: 15; d_gene: NA
CDR3aa: CSCGESSSYEQYF; CDR3nt: TGCAGTTGTGGGGAGTCGAGCTCCTACGAGCAGTACTTC; v_gene: TRBV20-1; j_gene: TRBJ2-7; abundance: NA; len: 13; d_gene: NA
CDR3aa: CASSADRGNRFNEKLFF; CDR3nt: TGTGCCAGCAGCGCCGACAGGGGCAACCGCTTTAATGAAAAACTGTTTTTT; v_gene: TRBV9; j_gene: TRBJ1-4; abundance: NA; len: 17; d_gene: TRBD1
CDR3aa: CAWRRANQPGLAGARSTDTQYF; CDR3nt: TGTGCCTGGAGGAGGGCTAACCAGCCGGGACTAGCGGGAGCCCGAAGCACAGATACGCAGTATTTT; v_gene: TRBV30; j_gene: TRBJ2-3; abundance: few; len: 22; d_gene: TRBD2
CDR3aa: CASSRGVGQETQYF; CDR3nt: TGTGCCAGCAGCCGAGGAGTCGGACAAGAGACCCAGTACTTC; v_gene: TRBV7-8; j_gene: TRBJ2-5; abundance: many; len: 14; d_gene: NA
CDR3aa: CSARAGTSGSTSSNEQFF; CDR3nt: TGCAGTGCTCGGGCCGGGACTAGCGGGAGTACTTCCTCAAATGAGCAGTTCTTC; v_gene: TRBV20-1; j_gene: TRBJ2-1; abundance: NA; len: 18; d_gene: TRBD2
CDR3aa: CASSLNTWTQYF; CDR3nt: TGTGCCAGCAGCCTCAATACGTGGACCCAGTACTTC; v_gene: TRBV5-4; j_gene: TRBJ2-5; abundance: many; len: 12; d_gene: NA
CDR3aa: CASSSYVETGELFF; CDR3nt: TGTGCCAGCAGTTCCTACGTGGAAACCGGGGAGCTGTTTTTT; v_gene: TRBV6-5; j_gene: TRBJ2-2; abundance: many; len: 14; d_gene: NA
CDR3aa: CSVEDQAGPHSGNTIYF; CDR3nt: TGCAGCGTTGAAGACCAAGCCGGGCCGCACTCTGGAAACACCATATATTTT; v_gene: TRBV29-1; j_gene: TRBJ1-3; abundance: NA; len: 17; d_gene: NA
CDR3aa: CASSLLWDLNEKLFF; CDR3nt: TGTGCCAGCAGCTTATTGTGGGATCTAAATGAAAAACTGTTTTTT; v_gene: TRBV7-9; j_gene: TRBJ1-4; abundance: few; len: 15; d_gene: NA
CDR3aa: CASSLGSGANVLTF; CDR3nt: TGTGCCAGCAGTTTGGGATCTGGGGCCAACGTCCTGACTTTC; v_gene: TRBV28; j_gene: TRBJ2-6; abundance: many; len: 14; d_gene: NA